This T cell receptor beta chain was sequenced during a study of OX40 agonist ivuxolimab in advanced cancers. General observations from the study: Low normalized T-cell clonal expansion also characterized some of the nonresponders. In general, CD8+ T cells held more expanded clones than CD4+ did, on average.

In regard to this clone: Its target is unknown.

Using immunoSEQ multiplex PCR, the repertoire was profiled, and TCRdb retains in-frame clones only, with some absent. The sample has approximately 21,000 clones, roughly 83% seen once. CDR1 and CDR2 (germline): MGHRA, YSYEKL. The CDR3 extends over 15 amino acids. V trimming: 1 base; J trimming: 4 bases; junction bases outside the gene matches: 4. Autoimmune disease history or systemic immunosuppression was exclusionary. Material: CD4+ or CD8+ T cells sorted from blood, obtained in a trial of the OX40 agonist ivuxolimab. The receptor's source is an adult with an advanced solid tumor such as melanoma, head and neck, liver or kidney cancer. This chain connects TRBV4-1 to TRBJ2-7; TRBD1 aligns across 10 bases. CDR3 in DNA: TGCGCCAGCAGCCAAGCACCGGGACAGGGGTACGAGCAGTACTTC. This encodes CASSQAPGQGYEQYF.